One and the same sample provided the 32 T cell receptor beta chains below, sequenced in a study of PD-1 blockade in classical Hodgkin lymphoma. TCRdb's table, derived via immunoSEQ multiplex PCR, lists solely in-frame clones and lacks some. The sample includes 96,000 or so clones, about 93% of them seen just once. Specified time point: cycle 4 day 1 (C4D1), after 6 weeks of nivolumab. Every patient experienced relapse after autologous stem cell transplantation, and brentuximab vedotin exposure varied. The input for sequencing was peripheral blood mononuclear cells (PBMCs), taken before the fourth cycle of nivolumab. Source of these receptors: a human donor with classical Hodgkin lymphoma.

The table lists this clone with a count of one. This rearrangement joins TRBV25-1 to TRBJ2-1; 8 nucleotides match TRBD2. The CDR3 contains 11 residues. The germline CDR1 and CDR2 sequences are MGHDK and SYGVNS. With 8 bases clipped from V and 9 bases from J, the junction kept 3 bases outside the gene matches. CDR3 region: CASGRGGEQFF. The CDR3 nucleotides are TGTGCCAGCGGCCGGGGGGGTGAGCAGTTCTTC.

The chain employs TRBV28 and TRBJ1-2; D may be TRBD1 (5 bases). The CDR3 extends over 14 amino acids. CDR1 is MDHEN and CDR2 is SYDVKM in the germline V gene. V dropped 2 bases and J dropped 6 bases, with 13 bases sitting between them. The CDR3 nucleotides are TGTGCCAGCAGTTTAAGGGGCAGGGTAGATGGCTACACCTTC. Its protein product is CASSLRGRVDGYTF.

V gene TRBV19 combines with J gene TRBJ2-7; 7 nucleotides line up with TRBD1. Trimming removed 3 bases from V and 0 bases from J; junction bases left unmatched: 5. The CDR3 is 15 residues long. Germline V CDR1 and CDR2: LNHDA, SQIVND (reference sequence). The CDR3: CASSMKGTDSYEQYF. In DNA form, the CDR3 reads TGTGCCAGTAGTATGAAGGGGACAGACTCCTACGAGCAGTACTTC.

V gene TRBV29-1 combines with J gene TRBJ2-1, with D maybe TRBD2 (5 bases). The CDR3 has 13 amino acids. Between the trimmed V and J ends, which lost 4 bases and 7 bases, there was a span of 14 bases. The V gene's germline CDR1 is SQVTM and CDR2 ANQGSEA. CDR3 region: CSVVLVVVNEQFF. The CDR3 DNA follows: TGCAGCGTTGTACTAGTAGTAGTTAATGAGCAGTTCTTC.

V usage is TRBV6-5 and J usage is TRBJ2-4; TRBD2 agrees at 7 bases. The germline V gene encodes CDR1 MNHEY and CDR2 SVGAGI. The CDR3 is made up of 14 amino acids. V was clipped by 0 bases and J by 8 bases; unmatched bases: 4. The CDR3 is CASSYSRGSHIQYF. The CDR3 coding sequence is TGTGCCAGCAGTTACTCCCGCGGGAGTCACATTCAGTACTTC.

The chain is built from TRBV7-2 and TRBJ2-2, with TRBD2 matching 14 bases. There are 17 residues in the CDR3. Per germline, CDR1 SGHTA and CDR2 FQGNSA. The V segment lost 3 bases and the J segment 2 bases; nucleotides outside the gene matches: 2. The CDR3 region is CASSLTSGRVNTGELFF. The DNA of the CDR3 is TGTGCCAGCAGCTTGACTAGCGGGAGGGTTAACACCGGGGAGCTGTTTTTT.

The rearrangement links TRBV10-3 to TRBJ2-2; 10 positions agree with TRBD2. V gave up 4 bases and J gave up 8 bases; unmatched junction bases: 10. This CDR3 contains 16 residues. Germline CDR1 is ENHRY and CDR2 is SYGVKD. CDR3: CAISVQTSGSTGELFF. DNA of the CDR3: TGTGCCATCAGTGTGCAGACTAGCGGGTCAACTGGGGAGCTGTTTTTT.

V usage is TRBV28 and J usage is TRBJ1-5; D gene unclear. This CDR3 is built from 14 residues. Trimming removed 5 bases at V and 2 bases at J, with 10 bases between. CDR1 is MDHEN, CDR2 SYDVKM, per germline. As DNA, the CDR3 is TGTGCCAGCAGTCCTCTAGAGGGCAATCAGCCCCAGCATTTT. Amino acid sequence: CASSPLEGNQPQHF.

This chain links TRBV30 with TRBJ2-7; D call uncertain. From germline, CDR1 is GTSNPN and CDR2 SVGIG (reference sequence). This CDR3 contains 14 residues. Between the trimmed V and J ends, which lost 3 bases and 5 bases, there was a span of 17 bases. The CDR3 reads CAWRRLGLSDEQYF. CDR3 sequence (DNA): TGTGCCTGGAGGAGACTTGGGTTGAGCGACGAGCAGTACTTC.

The chain joins TRBV12-5 to TRBJ2-1; TRBD2 aligns across 11 bases. CDR3 length: 15 residues. J was trimmed by 8 bases and V by 7 bases; bases with no gene match: 10. In germline, CDR1 is LGHNT, CDR2 FRNRAP. As DNA, the CDR3 is TGTGCTAGTGTCGCCGGGACTAGCGGTATCGATGAGCAGTTCTTC. Translation gives CASVAGTSGIDEQFF.

This clone has a single count. V usage is TRBV28 and J usage is TRBJ2-3; D is undetermined. The germline V gene encodes CDR1 MDHEN and CDR2 SYDVKM. The CDR3 has 12 residues. Trimming shortened V by 5 bases and J by 3 bases, and 6 bases separated the two germline ends. Here the CDR3 reads CASSPQTDTQYF. CDR3 bases: TGTGCCAGCAGTCCACAGACAGATACGCAGTATTTT.

The chain employs TRBV5-4 and TRBJ1-2, with D possibly matching TRBD1 (6 bases). Germline CDR1 is SGHNT and CDR2 is YYREEE (reference sequence). V was shortened by 0 bases and J by 8 bases, with 11 bases between the two germline ends. There are 13 residues in the CDR3. The CDR3 loop is CASSLARGPGYTF. In DNA, the CDR3 is TGTGCCAGCAGCTTGGCGCGGGGGCCCGGCTACACCTTC.

Only one count was recorded for this clone. The rearrangement links TRBV7-2 to TRBJ1-5; D call uncertain. The germline gives CDR1 SGHTA, CDR2 FQGNSA. The CDR3 is 17 residues long. V was trimmed by 5 bases and J by 0 bases, leaving 17 bases between them. This CDR3 is CASSPSRGFYSNQPQHF. The DNA of the CDR3 is TGTGCCAGCAGCCCCTCGCGTGGGTTTTATAGCAATCAGCCCCAGCATTTT.

The chain uses TRBV27 and TRBJ1-2, with 11 bases aligning to TRBD1. J gave up 8 bases and V 0 bases, and 17 bases lay outside the gene matches. Germline V gene lookup returns CDR1 MNHEY and CDR2 SMNVEV (reference sequence). The CDR3 length is 19 residues. The CDR3 spells CASSLSPGQGGLDDWGYTF. CDR3 DNA sequence: TGTGCCAGCAGTTTATCGCCGGGACAGGGGGGACTGGATGACTGGGGCTACACCTTC.

V usage is TRBV6-1 and J usage is TRBJ2-5, with 7 bases identical to TRBD2. The junction had 6 bases not matched to a gene; V was cut back by 6 bases and J by 2 bases. This CDR3 region has 14 residues. The germline V gene has CDR1 MNHNS and CDR2 SASEGT. The CDR3 loop reads CASSVGLDQETQYF. CDR3 nucleotide sequence: TGTGCCAGCAGCGTTGGACTAGATCAAGAGACCCAGTACTTC.

The gene calls are TRBV12-5 and TRBJ2-7; D not certain. The CDR3 length is 16 residues. V lost 0 bases and J 3 bases, leaving 15 bases between the germline ends. CDR1 and CDR2 from the germline V gene are LGHNT and FRNRAP. CDR3 nucleotide sequence: TGTGCTAGTGGTTTGGTCCTCACGGAGACTCTCTACGAGCAGTACTTC. Translated, it gives CASGLVLTETLYEQYF.

This clone has just one count. This sequence joins TRBV6-5 and TRBJ2-7; D ambiguous. The CDR3 has 13 amino acids. Trimming took 0 bases from V and 6 from J, leaving 9 bases between them. The V gene's germline CDR1 is MNHEY and CDR2 SVGAGI. In nucleotides, the CDR3 is TGTGCCAGCAGTTACTCTTCGGCTAGCGAGCAGTACTTC. This encodes CASSYSSASEQYF.

V gene TRBV7-8 combines with J gene TRBJ1-3; no clear D. Per the germline V gene, CDR1 is SGHVS and CDR2 is FQNEAQ. This CDR3 spans 16 amino acids. V was cut by 0 bases and J by 0 bases, with 9 bases left in between. The CDR3 reads CASSLAGRSSGNTIYF. CDR3 DNA: TGTGCCAGCAGCTTAGCCGGACGGAGCTCTGGAAACACCATATATTTT.

The sample holds a few counts of this clone. The rearrangement joins TRBV30 to TRBJ1-1, with D tentatively TRBD1 (6 bases). The CDR3 is 13 amino acids. The V end was cut by 4 bases, the J end by 4 bases, with 13 bases between. Germline values: CDR1 GTSNPN, CDR2 SVGIG (reference sequence). The CDR3 protein is CAWMSQGFTEAFF. The CDR3, as DNA: TGTGCCTGGATGAGCCAGGGGTTCACTGAAGCTTTCTTT.

This chain joins TRBV10-1 and TRBJ2-1; the D is unclear. Per germline, CDR1 WNHNN and CDR2 SYGVQD (reference sequence). V was clipped by 0 bases and J by 9 bases, with 12 bases between them. The CDR3 is made up of 14 amino acids. DNA for the CDR3: TGCGCCAGCAGTGAGTCGAATTGGATGGGTGAGCAGTTCTTC. Its translation is CASSESNWMGEQFF.

The V call is TRBV2, the J call TRBJ2-5, with 9 bases lining up with TRBD2. The CDR3 sequence is 12 residues long. V shed 8 bases, J shed 4 bases, and the junction held 2 bases outside the gene matches. CDR1 is SNHLY, CDR2 FYNNEI, per germline. CDR3 residues: CASLAGTETQYF. The CDR3 region has the DNA TGTGCCAGCCTAGCGGGAACAGAGACCCAGTACTTC.

This rearrangement joins TRBV5-1 to TRBJ2-2; 9 bases map to TRBD1. The CDR3 has 13 amino acids. Germline CDR1 and CDR2: SGHRS and YFSETQ. With 4 bases clipped from V and 8 bases from J, the junction kept 3 bases outside the gene matches. This CDR3 reads CASSLGQGGELFF. In nucleotides, the CDR3 is TGCGCCAGCAGCCTGGGACAGGGTGGGGAGCTGTTTTTT. Based on the CDR3 plus reference TRBV5-1 and TRBJ2-2, the full variable domain is KAGVTQTPRYLIKTRGQQVTLSCSPISGHRSVSWYQQTPGQGLQFLFEYFSETQRNKGNFPGRFSGRQFSNSRSEMNVSTLELGDSALYLCASSLGQGGELFFGEGSRLTVL.

The chain carries TRBV19 and TRBJ2-5, with D maybe TRBD2 (6 bases). Germline lookup yields CDR1 LNHDA and CDR2 SQIVND (reference sequence). V was pared by 10 bases and J by 4 bases, with 25 bases between. The CDR3 has 16 residues. CDR3 nucleotide sequence: TGTGCCACCCGAAACCTAGGAGGGCCGGAAGGAGAGACCCAGTACTTC. Its translation is CATRNLGGPEGETQYF.

The rearrangement links TRBV7-9 to TRBJ1-4, with 7 bases fitting TRBD1. CDR1 and CDR2 (germline): SEHNR, FQNEAQ (reference sequence). The CDR3 has 15 amino acids. The V gene end was trimmed by 1 base and the J gene end by 7 bases; junction bases not matched to a gene: 6. The CDR3 DNA reads as TGTGCCAGCAGCTTAGGAGGGGGCTTATCTGAAAAACTGTTTTTT. The encoded protein is CASSLGGGLSEKLFF.

The V call is TRBV7-9, the J call TRBJ2-7, with D perhaps assigned TRBD1 or TRBD2 (5 bases each). The CDR3 sequence is 15 residues long. Germline-derived CDR1 and CDR2 are SEHNR and FQNEAQ (reference sequence). The V end was cut by 5 bases, the J end by 5 bases, with 19 bases between. The CDR3 bases are TGTGCCAGCAGCGCCCCCGCCGGGACCAAAAACGAGCAGTACTTC. This sequence encodes CASSAPAGTKNEQYF.

The CDR3 DNA is TGTGCCGGAAAAGGGGGGCCAGCCGGGGAGCTGTTTTTT. Its protein product is CAGKGGPAGELFF. The chain links TRBV10-3 to TRBJ2-2; TRBD1 or TRBD2 may be the D gene (6 bases each). This CDR3 has 13 amino acids. Germline V gene sequence: CDR1 ENHRY, CDR2 SYGVKD. V lost 11 bases to trimming and J lost 6 bases, with 16 bases between them.

There are a few counts of this clone. V is TRBV5-6 and J is TRBJ2-7; the match to TRBD1 covers 7 bases. The CDR3 extends over 15 amino acids. V was clipped by 1 base and J by 6 bases; unmatched bases: 10. Germline CDR1 SGHDT, CDR2 YYEEEE. The CDR3 reads CASSLLNRGFSEQYF. DNA for the CDR3: TGTGCCAGCAGCTTGCTTAACAGGGGATTCTCCGAGCAGTACTTC.

J is TRBJ2-1 and V is TRBV10-3; the D gene is possibly TRBD2 (6 bases). Germline loops: CDR1 ENHRY, CDR2 SYGVKD. CDR3 length equals 21 residues. Trimming pared 0 bases from V and 2 bases from J, leaving 26 bases between. CDR3 in amino acids: CAISESRGQYGGISTYNEQFF. The CDR3 DNA sequence: TGTGCCATCAGTGAGTCGAGAGGACAATATGGGGGGATCAGCACCTACAATGAGCAGTTCTTC.

The rearrangement joins TRBV18 to TRBJ2-7, with unresolved D. Between the trimmed V and J ends, which lost 3 bases and 0 bases, there was a span of 9 bases. There are 14 residues in the CDR3. Germline loops: CDR1 KGHSH, CDR2 LQKENI. CDR3 loop: CASSPDGSSYEQYF. In DNA form, the CDR3 reads TGTGCCAGCTCACCTGACGGAAGCTCCTACGAGCAGTACTTC.

The genes are TRBV5-1 and TRBJ1-6; the D is unclear. In germline, CDR1 is SGHRS, CDR2 YFSETQ. Between the trimmed V and J ends, which lost 4 bases and 10 bases, there was a span of 12 bases. There are 13 residues in the CDR3. The CDR3: CASSPRVDSPLHF. The CDR3 DNA follows: TGCGCCAGCAGCCCTAGGGTTGACTCACCCCTCCACTTT.

The rearrangement links TRBV30 to TRBJ2-1; 7 positions match TRBD2. The CDR3 runs 16 residues. The V gene's germline CDR1 is GTSNPN and CDR2 SVGIG (reference sequence). V was clipped by 0 bases and J by 8 bases; unmatched bases: 13. The CDR3 region is CAWSVWGRALSYEQFF. The CDR3, as DNA: TGTGCCTGGAGTGTGTGGGGGAGGGCCTTGTCCTATGAGCAGTTCTTC.

This sequence joins TRBV27 and TRBJ1-5, with no clear D. The germline V gene encodes CDR1 MNHEY and CDR2 SMNVEV (reference sequence). This CDR3 contains 14 residues. The V end lost 2 bases, the J end lost 7 bases, and 12 bases lay between the germline ends. CDR3 sequence (DNA): TGTGCCAGCAGTTTAATCCGGGTTGGACAGCCCCAGCATTTT. Amino acids: CASSLIRVGQPQHF.